The T cell receptor (beta chain) described here comes from a study of blood T cell repertoires in COVID-19. The CDR3 length is 13 residues. Looked up from germline, CDR1 is SGDLS and CDR2 is YYNGEE. Trimming took off 5 bases at V and 2 bases at J, with 9 bases between the two ends. Libraries were prepared by immunoSEQ multiplex PCR; TCRdb keeps only in-frame clonotypes and omits some of them. The sample lists a few hundred thousand clones; approximately 80% were seen once. The specimen was PBMCs or T cells enriched from blood (not recorded which). This receptor was identified in a young man with acute COVID-19. This chain uses TRBV9 with TRBJ2-3; TRBD1 is a possible D gene (6 bases). CDR3 residues: CASSTGSTDTQYF. DNA of the CDR3: TGTGCCAGCAGTACAGGGTCCACAGATACGCAGTATTTT.